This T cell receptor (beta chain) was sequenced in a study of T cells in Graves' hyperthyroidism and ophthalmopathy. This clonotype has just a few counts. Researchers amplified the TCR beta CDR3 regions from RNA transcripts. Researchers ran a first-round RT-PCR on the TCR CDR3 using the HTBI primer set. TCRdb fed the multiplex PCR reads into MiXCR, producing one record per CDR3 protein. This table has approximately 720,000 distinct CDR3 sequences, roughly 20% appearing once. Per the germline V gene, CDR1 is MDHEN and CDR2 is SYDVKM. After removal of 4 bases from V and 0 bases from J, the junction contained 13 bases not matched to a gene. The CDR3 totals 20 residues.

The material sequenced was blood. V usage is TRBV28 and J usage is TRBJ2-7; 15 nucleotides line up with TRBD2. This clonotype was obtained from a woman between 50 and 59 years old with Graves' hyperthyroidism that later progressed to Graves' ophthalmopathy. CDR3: CASSSGPGTSGGWSSYEQYF. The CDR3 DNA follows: TGTGCCAGCAGTTCAGGTCCCGGGACTAGCGGGGGGTGGAGCTCCTACGAGCAGTACTTC. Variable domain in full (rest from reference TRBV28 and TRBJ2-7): DVKVTQSSRYLVKRTGEKVFLECVQDMDHENMFWYRQDPGLGLRLIYFSYDVKMKEKGDIPEGYSVSREKKERFSLILESASTNQTSMYLCASSSGPGTSGGWSSYEQYFGPGTRLTVT.